This T cell receptor (beta chain) emerged from a study of cytomegalovirus exposure and HLA in healthy donors. 13 Jbeta primers and 60 Vbeta primers were used for the PCR. Generated by immunoSEQ multiplex PCR, the TCRdb table keeps only in-frame clones and is missing some. In the table there are 85,000 to 130,000 clones, roughly 79% of which are singletons. This CDR3 spans 15 amino acids. The V gene lost 0 bases and the J gene lost 4 bases, with 12 bases spanning the gap. The germline V gene has CDR1 MNHEY and CDR2 SVGAGI. This clone was counted only a few times. V gene TRBV6-5 combines with J gene TRBJ1-2; weak D call: TRBD1 (6 bases). Sequences were obtained from PBMCs. The receptor was isolated from a man aged 55 to 70 in good health and CMV-seropositive. The CDR3 protein is CASSYSVGGAYGYTF. DNA of the CDR3: TGTGCCAGCAGTTACTCTGTAGGGGGGGCCTATGGCTACACCTTC.